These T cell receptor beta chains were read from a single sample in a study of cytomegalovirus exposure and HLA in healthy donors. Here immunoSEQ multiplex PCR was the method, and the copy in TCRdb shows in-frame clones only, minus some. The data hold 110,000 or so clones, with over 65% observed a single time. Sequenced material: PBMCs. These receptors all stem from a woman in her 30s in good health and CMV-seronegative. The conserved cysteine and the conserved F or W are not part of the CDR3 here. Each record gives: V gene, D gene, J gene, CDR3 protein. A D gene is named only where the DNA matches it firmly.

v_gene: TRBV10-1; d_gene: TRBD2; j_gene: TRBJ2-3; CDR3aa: ASSENAGLAFDTQY
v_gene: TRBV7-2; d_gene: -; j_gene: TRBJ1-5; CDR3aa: ASSSYSYSNQPQH
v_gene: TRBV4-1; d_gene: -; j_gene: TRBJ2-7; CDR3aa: ASSQDPAAGTREQY
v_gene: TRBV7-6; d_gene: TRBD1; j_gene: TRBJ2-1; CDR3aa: ASSFLDRGHDEQF
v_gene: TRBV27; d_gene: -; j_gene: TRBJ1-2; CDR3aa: ARPQPVIQLSYGYT
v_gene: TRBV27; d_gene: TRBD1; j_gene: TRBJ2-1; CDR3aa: TSSFRTGYNEQF
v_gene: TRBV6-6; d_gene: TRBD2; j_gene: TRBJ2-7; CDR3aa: ASSLTSGGGYEQY
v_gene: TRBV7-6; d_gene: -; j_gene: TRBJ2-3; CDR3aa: ASSLGPADSRKY
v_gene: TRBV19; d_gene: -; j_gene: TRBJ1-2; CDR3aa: ASSPRTAQGGYT
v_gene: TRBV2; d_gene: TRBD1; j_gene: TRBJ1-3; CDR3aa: ATQGQFSGNTIY
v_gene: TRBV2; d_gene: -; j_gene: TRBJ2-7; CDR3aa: ASRGREHLY
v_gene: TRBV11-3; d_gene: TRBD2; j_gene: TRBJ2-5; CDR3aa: ASSLASSGGTQETQY
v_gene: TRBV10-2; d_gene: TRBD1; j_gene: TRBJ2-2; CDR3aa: ASSEAAGGNTGELF
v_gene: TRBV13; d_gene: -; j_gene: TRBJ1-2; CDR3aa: ASSLGGGQVDT
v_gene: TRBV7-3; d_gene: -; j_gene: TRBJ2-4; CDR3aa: ASSLSGAPNIQY
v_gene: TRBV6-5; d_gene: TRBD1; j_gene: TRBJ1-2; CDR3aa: ASSYGTGANYGYT
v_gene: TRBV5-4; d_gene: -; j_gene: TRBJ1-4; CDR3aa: ASSLDQVGEKLF
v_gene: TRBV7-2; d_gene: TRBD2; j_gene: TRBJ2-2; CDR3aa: ASSESGTRNTGELF
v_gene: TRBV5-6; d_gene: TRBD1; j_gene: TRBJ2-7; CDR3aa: ASSVGQPISYEQY
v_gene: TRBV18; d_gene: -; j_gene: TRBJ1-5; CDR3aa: ASSPGPGGNQPQH
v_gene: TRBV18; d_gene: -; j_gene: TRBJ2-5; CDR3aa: ASSPRSLGGETQY
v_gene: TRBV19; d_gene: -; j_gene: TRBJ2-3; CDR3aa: ASTRAGARPFTDTQY
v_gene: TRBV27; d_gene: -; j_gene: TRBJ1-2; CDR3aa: ASSLSGQLEGYT
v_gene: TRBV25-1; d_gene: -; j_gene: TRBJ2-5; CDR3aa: ASSEYVLETQY
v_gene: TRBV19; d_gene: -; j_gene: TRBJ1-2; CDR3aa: ASSIGVESGYT
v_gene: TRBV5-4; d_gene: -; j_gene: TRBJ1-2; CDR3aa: ASRPRGSYGYT
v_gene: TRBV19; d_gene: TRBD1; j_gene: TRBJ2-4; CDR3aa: ASKQGFIQY
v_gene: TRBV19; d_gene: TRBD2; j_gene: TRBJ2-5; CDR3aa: ASSMGGYQETQY
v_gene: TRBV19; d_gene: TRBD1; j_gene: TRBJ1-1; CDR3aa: ASSPRDRGNPSNTEAF
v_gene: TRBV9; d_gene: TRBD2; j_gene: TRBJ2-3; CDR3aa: ASALGGSTHTDTQY
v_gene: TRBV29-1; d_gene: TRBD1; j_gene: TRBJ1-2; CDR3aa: SVSGTGGNYGYT
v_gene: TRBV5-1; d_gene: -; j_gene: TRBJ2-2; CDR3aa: ASRWGSDTGELF
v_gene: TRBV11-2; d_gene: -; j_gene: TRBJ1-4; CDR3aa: ASSLGPPSDEKLF
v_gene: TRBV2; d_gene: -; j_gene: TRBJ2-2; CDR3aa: ASSERARGLSGELF
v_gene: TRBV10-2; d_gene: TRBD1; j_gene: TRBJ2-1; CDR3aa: ASIGAGRDSTYNEQF
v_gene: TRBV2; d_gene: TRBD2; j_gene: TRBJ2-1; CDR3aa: ASRQTSGAYNEQF
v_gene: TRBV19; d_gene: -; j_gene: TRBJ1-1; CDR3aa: ASSKTVTAGNTEAF
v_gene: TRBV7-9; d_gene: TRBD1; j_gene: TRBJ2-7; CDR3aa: ASSLGQGSSYEQY
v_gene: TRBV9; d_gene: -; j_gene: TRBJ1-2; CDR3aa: ASSVSGGLEGYT
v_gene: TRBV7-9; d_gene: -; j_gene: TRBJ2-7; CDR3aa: ASSFPPKIARVLDEQY